Listed below are T cell receptor beta chains from one sample, sequenced in a study of shared T cell receptors in the human thymus. Using immunoSEQ multiplex PCR, the repertoire was profiled, and TCRdb retains in-frame clones only, with some absent. The sample records 700,000 or so clones, 70% to 90% being singletons. The data also belong to a second study, concerning human thymus T cells.

Sequencing input: thymocytes. These receptor sequences come from a girl younger than two with a congenital heart defect. CDR3s include the opening cysteine and the closing phenylalanine or tryptophan. Fields, in order: D gene, clone size, V gene, J gene, CDR3 DNA, CDR3 protein. The D gene is left open where the match is weak. Expanded clones get a size class; other rows say once, few or many, or leave the size out.

>NA|NA|TRBV5-6|TRBJ2-3
TGTGCCAGCAGTACAGGGTATGGCACAGATACGCAGTATTTT
CASSTGYGTDTQYF
>TRBD1|NA|TRBV14|TRBJ1-2
TGTGCCAGCAGCCAAGATGAGAAAACGCAACTCCGGGACAGTCCCGGCTACACCTTC
CASSQDEKTQLRDSPGYTF
>NA|NA|TRBV6-5|TRBJ1-4
TGTGCCAGCAGCAAACTCGGGGGATCTGAAAAACTGTTTTTT
CASSKLGGSEKLFF
>TRBD1|NA|TRBV10-1|TRBJ2-2
TGCGCCAGCAGTGTGTCCAGGGGGCAAGGCGGGGAGCTGTTTTTT
CASSVSRGQGGELFF
>TRBD1|NA|TRBV19|TRBJ1-3
TGTGCCAGTAGTATAGATCGACAGGGTGAAAACACCATATATTTT
CASSIDRQGENTIYF
>TRBD1|once|TRBV2|TRBJ2-7
TGTGCCAGCCTCAAGAGGGGGACAGGGGTGTCCTACGAGCAGTACTTC
CASLKRGTGVSYEQYF
>NA|few|TRBV5-6|TRBJ2-5
TGTGCCAGCAGCTTGCAGGGCCAAGAGACCCAGTACTTC
CASSLQGQETQYF
>NA|NA|TRBV23-1|TRBJ2-5
TGCGCCAGCAACCCCGACAGGTTCTTGTACCAAGAGACCCAGTACTTC
CASNPDRFLYQETQYF
>TRBD1|NA|TRBV28|TRBJ1-1
TGTGCCAGCAGTTCATACAGGGGAGAAGCTTTCTTT
CASSSYRGEAFF
>TRBD1|NA|TRBV5-1|TRBJ1-6
TGCGCCAGCACTGACAGGGATAATTCACCCCTCCACTTT
CASTDRDNSPLHF
>NA|few|TRBV7-3|TRBJ1-6
TGTGCCAGCAGCTCAAATTCAACAGGTTCACCCCTCCACTTT
CASSSNSTGSPLHF
>TRBD1|NA|TRBV29-1|TRBJ1-1
TGCAGCGTGCGCTTACGGACAGGCCGGGCTTTCTTT
CSVRLRTGRAFF
>NA|NA|TRBV5-6|TRBJ1-1
TGTGCCAGCAGCTTGGCACCGGGACACGAGACAGTTCATGAAGCTTTCTTT
CASSLAPGHETVHEAFF
>TRBD2|NA|TRBV25-1|TRBJ2-3
TGTGCCAGCAGCAAGGGACTAGCGGGGGGCACAGATACGCAGTATTTT
CASSKGLAGGTDTQYF
>TRBD1|NA|TRBV10-3|TRBJ2-7
TGTGCCATCAGTGAGTCGTTCAGGGCTGGGACAGGGGTAGAGTCCTACGAGCAGTACTTC
CAISESFRAGTGVESYEQYF
>TRBD1|NA|TRBV5-5|TRBJ2-7
TGTGCCAGCAGCTCTACCCGGGACAGATCCTACGAGCAGTACTTC
CASSSTRDRSYEQYF
>TRBD1|NA|TRBV6-6|TRBJ2-2
TGTGCCAGCAGTTACGTCCGGACAGGGGGCACCGGGGAGCTGTTTTTT
CASSYVRTGGTGELFF
>NA|NA|TRBV5-1|TRBJ2-7
TGCGCCAGCAACGATACAGGTTCCTACGAGCAGTACTTC
CASNDTGSYEQYF
>NA|NA|TRBV30|TRBJ2-6
TGTGCCTGGAGTGCCCACCAGGGATCAGGTAGCTCTGGGGCCAACGTCCTGACTTTC
CAWSAHQGSGSSGANVLTF
>TRBD1|NA|TRBV7-8|TRBJ1-2
TGTGCCAGCAGCCCTCAGCCGGGAAGGACAGGGTCGGGCTATGGCTACACCTTC
CASSPQPGRTGSGYGYTF
>NA|NA|TRBV6-5|TRBJ2-3
TGTGCCAGCAGTTACTCCACACCAACAGATACGCAGTATTTT
CASSYSTPTDTQYF
>NA|NA|TRBV2|TRBJ1-5
TGTGCCAGCGGATCACAGGGTGTTGGACAGCCCCAGCATTTT
CASGSQGVGQPQHF
>NA|NA|TRBV18|TRBJ1-5
TGTGCCAGCTCACTATCGACAGATAATCAGCCCCAGCATTTT
CASSLSTDNQPQHF
>NA|NA|TRBV28|TRBJ2-2
TGTGCCAGCAGGATGGGACTTTACACCGGGGAGCTGTTTTTT
CASRMGLYTGELFF
>NA|NA|TRBV4-3|TRBJ1-1
TGCGCCAGCAGCCAATCGGAATCTGACAGTTACGATACTATACTCACTGAAGCTTTCTTT
CASSQSESDSYDTILTEAFF
>NA|NA|TRBV6-6|TRBJ1-2
TGTGCCAGCAGCTCAATACACCGGGATCAAAACTATGGCTACACCTTC
CASSSIHRDQNYGYTF
>NA|NA|TRBV19|TRBJ2-5
TGTGCCAGTGGGCCCTCGGAGACCCAGTACTTC
CASGPSETQYF
>TRBD1|NA|TRBV18|TRBJ2-7
TGTGCCAGCTCACCGGACAGGCGGACCTGCGAGCAGTACTTC
CASSPDRRTCEQYF
>NA|NA|TRBV9|TRBJ1-1
TGTGCCAGCAGTTCCATGGCAGGGTGGACTGAAGCTTTCTTT
CASSSMAGWTEAFF
>NA|NA|TRBV4-1|TRBJ1-1
TGCGCCAGCAGCCAAGAGACGGGTTGGAACACTGAAGCTTTCTTT
CASSQETGWNTEAFF
>NA|few|TRBV7-9|TRBJ1-4
TGTGCCAGCAGCTTACAGGTCGGCAGAGCCGCGTCTAATGAAAAACTGTTTTTT
CASSLQVGRAASNEKLFF
>TRBD1|NA|TRBV19|TRBJ1-5
TGTGCCAGTAGTCCTAAGGGACAGGGTAGACCCTTTAGCAATCAGCCCCAGCATTTT
CASSPKGQGRPFSNQPQHF
>NA|NA|TRBV20-1|TRBJ2-7
TGCAGTGCCTCGACGGGGGAGCAGTACTTC
CSASTGEQYF
>NA|once|TRBV9|TRBJ1-3
TGTGCCAGCAGCGTCGGTATCGCTGGAAACACCATATATTTT
CASSVGIAGNTIYF
>NA|NA|TRBV21-1|TRBJ1-5
TGTGCCAGCTCCCCTATACCACGGACTGAGAATAGCAATCAGCCCCAGCATTTT
CASSPIPRTENSNQPQHF
>NA|once|TRBV4-1|TRBJ2-3
TGCGCCAGCACTCCTCTTTATAGCACAGATACGCAGTATTTT
CASTPLYSTDTQYF
>TRBD1|NA|TRBV5-6|TRBJ2-1
TGTGCCAGCAGTCAGGGGGTCCGGAATGAGCAGTTCTTC
CASSQGVRNEQFF
>TRBD2|NA|TRBV4-3|TRBJ2-1
TGCGCCAGCAGCCAAGATTGCAGCGGGGGGGTTACGTACAATGAGCAGTTCTTC
CASSQDCSGGVTYNEQFF
>TRBD1|NA|TRBV19|TRBJ1-2
TGTGCCAGTAGTATCCGGACAGGACCCAACTATGGCTACACCTTC
CASSIRTGPNYGYTF
>TRBD2|NA|TRBV27|TRBJ2-7
TGTGCCAGCAGTTTATGGACTAGCGGGGTCTACGAGCAGTACTTC
CASSLWTSGVYEQYF
>TRBD1|NA|TRBV14|TRBJ1-3
TGTGCCAGCAGCCAAGATCAAGATCTGGGGGGACAGGGAGGATTTAGTCGTCGAAACACCATATATTTT
CASSQDQDLGGQGGFSRRNTIYF
>TRBD1|NA|TRBV28|TRBJ2-6
TGTGCCAGCAGCCATCGGACAGGGGGCGCTGGGGCCAACGTCCTGACTTTC
CASSHRTGGAGANVLTF
>TRBD2|NA|TRBV6-5|TRBJ2-7
TGTGCCACCGAACAAATAGCGGGGGTTCGTTACGAGCAGTACTTC
CATEQIAGVRYEQYF
>TRBD2|NA|TRBV6-5|TRBJ2-1
TGTGCCAGCAGTTACCAGAGACTAGCGGGGGGGGATGAGCAGTTCTTC
CASSYQRLAGGDEQFF
>NA|NA|TRBV28|TRBJ1-4
TGTGCCAGCAGGCAGGGTACTAATGAAAAACTGTTTTTT
CASRQGTNEKLFF
>NA|NA|TRBV6-6|TRBJ2-7
TGTGCCAGCAGTTTCGGACAGTACGAGCAGTACTTC
CASSFGQYEQYF
>TRBD1|once|TRBV6-1|TRBJ1-3
TGTGCCAGCAGTGGATCCGGGACAGGCTCTGGAAACACCATATATTTT
CASSGSGTGSGNTIYF
>TRBD1|NA|TRBV28|TRBJ2-4
TGTGCCAGCAGTTTCAGGGGGTTTGTCAAAAACATTCAGTACTTC
CASSFRGFVKNIQYF
>NA|NA|TRBV11-2|TRBJ1-2
TGTGCCAGCAGCTTAGGCTCAGGGAGGGGCTATGGCTACACCTTC
CASSLGSGRGYGYTF
>TRBD2|NA|TRBV10-1|TRBJ2-1
TGCGCCAGCAGTGAGGCGGGGGGGCCCCAGTTCTTC
CASSEAGGPQFF
>NA|NA|TRBV27|TRBJ2-7
TGTGCCACCAAGGTACAAGCGGAGCAGTACTTC
CATKVQAEQYF